Listed below are T cell receptor beta chains from one sample, sequenced in a study of Ad26.COV2.S vaccination and SARS-CoV-2 variants. The assay was immunoSEQ multiplex PCR, and TCRdb's table has in-frame clones only and misses some. The repertoire holds under 500,000 clones, 92% seen once, with about 1.7% in the top ten. The sample here was peripheral blood, taken in a trial of Ad26.COV2.S vaccine versus placebo. The receptor set was obtained from a person between 18 and 60 years old who received the Ad26.COV2.S COVID-19 vaccine or a placebo. The CDR3 runs from the conserved cysteine through the conserved F or W. Each record gives: D gene, clone size, J gene, V gene, CDR3 DNA, CDR3 protein. The D gene is left open where the match is weak. Size is omitted from some rows. Given values are once, few, many or a class for expanded clones.

D gene: TRBD2; clone size: NA; J gene: TRBJ2-2; V gene: TRBV27; CDR3 DNA: TGTGCCAGCAGTCCCGACACGTTAGCGGGGGGGACCGGGGAGCTGTTTTTT; CDR3 protein: CASSPDTLAGGTGELFF
D gene: NA; clone size: NA; J gene: TRBJ2-2; V gene: TRBV25-1; CDR3 DNA: TGTGCCAGCACGGAGACAGGAAAAACCGGGGAGCTGTTTTTT; CDR3 protein: CASTETGKTGELFF
D gene: NA; clone size: NA; J gene: TRBJ2-7; V gene: TRBV5-1; CDR3 DNA: TGCGCCAGCAGCTTCGGGACCATTAACCTCTACGAGCAGTACTTC; CDR3 protein: CASSFGTINLYEQYF
D gene: NA; clone size: NA; J gene: TRBJ1-4; V gene: TRBV7-9; CDR3 DNA: TGTGCCAGCAGCCCAGACCAGCTGGGGGGGTCTGAAAAACTGTTTTTT; CDR3 protein: CASSPDQLGGSEKLFF
D gene: NA; clone size: NA; J gene: TRBJ1-5; V gene: TRBV19; CDR3 DNA: TGTGCCAGTAGTATGGGGTCAGGACCCAATCAGCCCCAGCATTTT; CDR3 protein: CASSMGSGPNQPQHF
D gene: NA; clone size: NA; J gene: TRBJ2-2; V gene: TRBV5-1; CDR3 DNA: TGCGCCAGCAGCGACGTCCAGGGGAACACCGGGGAGCTGTTTTTT; CDR3 protein: CASSDVQGNTGELFF
D gene: NA; clone size: NA; J gene: TRBJ1-5; V gene: TRBV19; CDR3 DNA: TGTGCCAGTAGTATAGACCCTCCCCGGCAGGGACATCAGCCCCAGCATTTT; CDR3 protein: CASSIDPPRQGHQPQHF
D gene: NA; clone size: NA; J gene: TRBJ1-2; V gene: TRBV28; CDR3 DNA: TGTGCCAGCTCCCGGTATGGCTACACCTTC; CDR3 protein: CASSRYGYTF
D gene: NA; clone size: NA; J gene: TRBJ2-3; V gene: TRBV12-5; CDR3 DNA: TGTGCTAGTGGTCCGGGACTGAGCACAGATACGCAGTATTTT; CDR3 protein: CASGPGLSTDTQYF
D gene: NA; clone size: NA; J gene: TRBJ2-1; V gene: TRBV7-8; CDR3 DNA: TGTGCCAGCAGCCCAGGGACCACTGAGCAGTTCTTC; CDR3 protein: CASSPGTTEQFF
D gene: NA; clone size: NA; J gene: TRBJ2-7; V gene: TRBV20-1; CDR3 DNA: TGCAGTGCTGGACAGCAGTACTTC; CDR3 protein: CSAGQQYF
D gene: NA; clone size: NA; J gene: TRBJ1-1; V gene: TRBV5-8; CDR3 DNA: TGTGCCAGCAGCCGGGGGGTGCTGAACACTGAAGCTTTCTTT; CDR3 protein: CASSRGVLNTEAFF
D gene: NA; clone size: NA; J gene: TRBJ1-2; V gene: TRBV7-2; CDR3 DNA: TGTGCCAGCAGCGGCCGAGGGGGAGCCGGCTACACCTTC; CDR3 protein: CASSGRGGAGYTF
D gene: NA; clone size: once; J gene: TRBJ1-2; V gene: TRBV5-1; CDR3 DNA: TGCGCCAGCAGCTTTACAGGGACTAACTATGGCTACACCTTC; CDR3 protein: CASSFTGTNYGYTF
D gene: NA; clone size: NA; J gene: TRBJ2-7; V gene: TRBV7-2; CDR3 DNA: TGTGCCAGCAGCGGCTCAGGTGTGGACACACTCTCCTACGAGCAGTACTTC; CDR3 protein: CASSGSGVDTLSYEQYF
D gene: TRBD1; clone size: once; J gene: TRBJ2-5; V gene: TRBV19; CDR3 DNA: TGTGCCAGTAGTATGGGACAGTTACAAGAGACCCAGTACTTC; CDR3 protein: CASSMGQLQETQYF
D gene: NA; clone size: NA; J gene: TRBJ2-5; V gene: TRBV7-2; CDR3 DNA: TGTGCCAGCAGCTTAGCTGGGTACCAAGAGACCCAGTACTTC; CDR3 protein: CASSLAGYQETQYF
D gene: NA; clone size: NA; J gene: TRBJ1-6; V gene: TRBV6-1; CDR3 DNA: TGTGCCAGCAGTGAAGCTGTCCGGGCTGACATTTCACCCCTCCACTTT; CDR3 protein: CASSEAVRADISPLHF
D gene: NA; clone size: NA; J gene: TRBJ1-5; V gene: TRBV7-2; CDR3 DNA: TGTGCCAGCAGCTTAGGGTCAGGGACCAATCAGCCCCAGCATTTT; CDR3 protein: CASSLGSGTNQPQHF
D gene: NA; clone size: NA; J gene: TRBJ1-1; V gene: TRBV19; CDR3 DNA: TGTGCCAGTAGTAGGGGCCGCGGGAGCACTGAAGCTTTCTTT; CDR3 protein: CASSRGRGSTEAFF
D gene: NA; clone size: few; J gene: TRBJ1-2; V gene: TRBV7-9; CDR3 DNA: TGTGCCAGCAGCTTGTCCGGGACCAACTATGGCTACACCTTC; CDR3 protein: CASSLSGTNYGYTF
D gene: NA; clone size: NA; J gene: TRBJ1-5; V gene: TRBV28; CDR3 DNA: TGTGCCAGCAGTACTTACAGGGAGGGTAATCAGCCCCAGCATTTT; CDR3 protein: CASSTYREGNQPQHF
D gene: NA; clone size: NA; J gene: TRBJ1-2; V gene: TRBV7-4; CDR3 DNA: TGTGCCAGCAGCGAAACAAACCCCGGTAACTATGGCTACACCTTC; CDR3 protein: CASSETNPGNYGYTF
D gene: TRBD1; clone size: NA; J gene: TRBJ2-1; V gene: TRBV4-3; CDR3 DNA: TGCGCCAGCAGCCAGGGACAGGGATACAATGAGCAGTTCTTC; CDR3 protein: CASSQGQGYNEQFF
D gene: TRBD2; clone size: NA; J gene: TRBJ2-1; V gene: TRBV3-1/TRBV3-2; CDR3 DNA: TGTGCCAGCAGCCGGGGTAGCGGGGGGACCGGTGAGCAGTTCTTC; CDR3 protein: CASSRGSGGTGEQFF
D gene: TRBD1; clone size: NA; J gene: TRBJ2-6; V gene: TRBV27; CDR3 DNA: TGTGCCAGCAGAAGGGACAGGGTAAGCTCTGGGGCCAACGTCCTGACTTTC; CDR3 protein: CASRRDRVSSGANVLTF
D gene: NA; clone size: NA; J gene: TRBJ1-5; V gene: TRBV6-2/TRBV6-3; CDR3 DNA: TGTGCCAGCAGTTACATGGAGAGTACAGGCAATCAGCCCCAGCATTTT; CDR3 protein: CASSYMESTGNQPQHF
D gene: TRBD1; clone size: NA; J gene: TRBJ1-4; V gene: TRBV6-6; CDR3 DNA: TGTGCCAGCAGAACCACAGGGGACGGTAATGAAAAACTGTTTTTT; CDR3 protein: CASRTTGDGNEKLFF
D gene: NA; clone size: NA; J gene: TRBJ1-3; V gene: TRBV12-3/TRBV12-4; CDR3 DNA: TGTGCCAGCAGTTTAGGGTCTGGAAACACCATATATTTT; CDR3 protein: CASSLGSGNTIYF
D gene: NA; clone size: NA; J gene: TRBJ1-5; V gene: TRBV18; CDR3 DNA: TGTGCCAGCTCAGCGACAGTTTTAACCAGCAATCAGCCCCAGCATTTT; CDR3 protein: CASSATVLTSNQPQHF
D gene: NA; clone size: NA; J gene: TRBJ2-3; V gene: TRBV30; CDR3 DNA: TGTGCCTGGAGCCCGGCGGAAGATACGCAGTATTTT; CDR3 protein: CAWSPAEDTQYF
D gene: TRBD2; clone size: NA; J gene: TRBJ2-7; V gene: TRBV4-3; CDR3 DNA: TGCGCCCCCAGCCAAAGGACTAGCGGACTACTATACGAGCAGTACTTC; CDR3 protein: CAPSQRTSGLLYEQYF